The sequence of this TCR beta chain was determined in a study of blood T cell repertoires in COVID-19 (TCRdb year 2020). With regard to the full study: Samples from collaborators originated in the United States, Italy and Spain and spanned both the acute and convalescent phases of COVID-19. Samples were obtained from the ongoing ImmuneRACE study (first 160 participants) and from 1,200 or so subjects provided by 6 global collaborators. The dataset comprised deeply sampled blood TCRbeta repertoires from subjects exposed to, actively infected with, or recovered from COVID-19. The repertoires were made available in a free public database intended to serve as a resource for research on the immune response to SARS-CoV-2. HLA class I and class II types, where available, came from metadata supplied by the sample provider rather than from assay-based typing. The material from the prospective study consisted of cDNA or gDNA derived from T cells, B-cell-depleted T cells, or PBMCs. A de-identified subject ID, COVID-19 status, age in years and sex were almost always included in the sample metadata. What the work shows at the level of the full study, not this receptor alone: How much clinical and demographic metadata was included differed by source and by participant, and the metadata was provided uncurated.

Concerning this clone itself: Its antigen is still unknown. Base-call qualities are not available, and no considerably larger clone is one nucleotide away.

Taken from the germline V gene, the CDR1 and CDR2 loops are MGHRA and YSYEKL. The CDR3 covers 14 residues, taking in both the cysteine and the phenylalanine. The kept DNA is CDR3 alone, 42 bases in frame from the first base. Trimming accounts for 1 base at V and 9 bases at J, while the number of junction bases matched to no gene is 6. The immunoSEQ Assay, a bias-controlled multiplex PCR, was used to amplify TCRbeta CDR3 regions from genomic DNA. The published analysis was carried out like this. The number of nucleated cells in each sample was estimated from the amplification of reference gene primers within the assay. To quantify the absolute abundance of each unique TCRbeta CDR3 rearrangement, sequence reads were collapsed and filtered. For each sample, productive Simpson clonality was calculated as the square root of Simpson's diversity index across productive rearrangements. The table was pulled from immuneACCESS by TCRdb, which kept in-frame rearrangements only. Such tables lose some clones; where checked, under half of the loss comes from unresolved V genes, and the rest has no known cause. Clone size and V and J calls were adopted from that table, with D and trimming inferred from the DNA. This sample lists roughly 260,000 clones; more than 75% were detected once. Around 2.5% of the sample is in the top ten clones.

Whole blood was collected in K2EDTA tubes by collaborating institutions according to the institutions' own protocols. Collaborator samples were shipped for TCRbeta analysis as frozen whole blood, isolated PBMCs, or DNA extracted from either sample type. The receptor's source is a woman between 50 and 59 years old with acute or convalescent COVID-19. This chain is built from TRBV4-1 and TRBJ1-5, with TRBD1 identical over 7 junction bases. Sequenced material: peripheral blood. The CDR3 here reads CASSQGQGGRPQHF. The sequenced DNA is TGCGCCAGCAGCCAAGGACAGGGTGGGCGGCCCCAGCATTTT.